Listed below are T cell receptor beta chains from one sample, sequenced in a study of blood T cell repertoires in COVID-19. Here immunoSEQ multiplex PCR was the method, and the copy in TCRdb shows in-frame clones only, minus some. The repertoire holds more than 200,000 clones, with about nine tenths as singletons. The sample taken for sequencing was PBMCs or T cells enriched from blood (not recorded which). The receptor source for this set is a woman in her 30s with acute COVID-19. Both conserved end residues are part of each CDR3. Each record gives: clone size, V gene, D gene, J gene, CDR3 protein, CDR3 DNA. The D gene is left open where the match is weak. The size field is filled for only some rows; it gives once, few, many or a size class.

-,TRBV5-4,-,TRBJ1-1,CASETTGSTEAFF,TGTGCCAGCGAAACTACGGGGAGCACTGAAGCTTTCTTT
-,TRBV29-1,-,TRBJ2-7,CSGRDHQREYF,TGCAGCGGCCGGGATCACCAACGCGAGTACTTC
-,TRBV15,-,TRBJ1-1,CATSRRTGRGNTEAFF,TGTGCCACCAGCAGACGAACGGGGAGGGGGAACACTGAAGCTTTCTTT
-,TRBV11-2,-,TRBJ1-5,CASSLEMGARQPQHF,TGTGCCAGCAGCTTAGAAATGGGGGCCCGGCAGCCCCAGCATTTT
-,TRBV2,TRBD1,TRBJ2-3,CASSAGTGGGTDTQYF,TGTGCCAGCAGTGCTGGGACAGGGGGGGGGACAGATACGCAGTATTTT
-,TRBV19,TRBD1,TRBJ2-3,CASKTGAGTDTQYF,TGTGCCAGCAAGACAGGGGCTGGGACAGATACGCAGTATTTT
-,TRBV7-8,TRBD1,TRBJ1-1,CASSLDRGQSYTEAFF,TGTGCCAGCAGCTTAGATAGGGGACAGTCTTACACTGAAGCTTTCTTT
-,TRBV3-1/TRBV3-2,-,TRBJ1-1,CASSQGASLNTEAFF,TGTGCCAGCAGCCAAGGGGCCAGCCTGAACACTGAAGCTTTCTTT
-,TRBV28,TRBD2,TRBJ2-3,CASSGKGRGDTDTQYF,TGTGCCAGCAGTGGCAAGGGGCGGGGGGACACAGATACGCAGTATTTT
-,TRBV27,-,TRBJ1-5,CASSTRVSGQPQHF,TGTGCCAGCAGTACCAGGGTGAGTGGACAGCCCCAGCATTTT
once,TRBV15,-,TRBJ1-5,CATSTRETRQPQHF,TGTGCCACCAGCACCAGGGAAACTCGGCAGCCCCAGCATTTT
-,TRBV7-6,TRBD2,TRBJ2-1,CASSPLAGVSYNEQFF,TGTGCCAGCAGCCCTCTAGCGGGGGTATCCTACAATGAGCAGTTCTTC